Below, one T cell receptor beta chain is given with its context. Its antigen remains unidentified. TCRdb processed the RT-PCR reads anew with MiXCR; each CDR3 protein has one entry. The sample consists of about 570,000 distinct CDR3 sequences, approximately 10% of them appearing once. This sample is drawn from a study of response to subunit inactivated influenza vaccine. Whole-study findings and limits: The authors put forward the suggestion that each seasonal influenza vaccination may bring in only a limited number of new T cells.

The V and J ends lost 7 bases and 3 bases respectively, with 9 bases between them. The CDR3 extends over 12 amino acids. The germline V gene encodes CDR1 SEHNR and CDR2 FQNEAQ (reference sequence). The input for sequencing was PBMCs from blood, taken on the day of vaccination. The chain couples TRBV7-9 to TRBJ2-5; D is unclear. The TCR sequence derives from a man aged 50 to 60 who received an inactivated influenza vaccine. CDR3: CASTPGEETQYF. The CDR3 DNA reads as TGTGCCAGCACCCCAGGAGAAGAGACCCAGTACTTC.